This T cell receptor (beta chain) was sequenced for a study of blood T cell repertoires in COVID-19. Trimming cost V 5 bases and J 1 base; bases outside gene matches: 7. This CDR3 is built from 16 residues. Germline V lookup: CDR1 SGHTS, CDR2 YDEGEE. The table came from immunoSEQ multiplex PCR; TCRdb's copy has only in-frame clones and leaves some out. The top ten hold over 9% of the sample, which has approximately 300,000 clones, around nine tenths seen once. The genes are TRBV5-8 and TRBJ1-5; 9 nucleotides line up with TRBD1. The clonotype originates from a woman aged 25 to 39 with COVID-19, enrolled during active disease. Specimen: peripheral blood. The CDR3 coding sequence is TGTGCCAGCAGACCTTACAGGGGGCTGAGCAATCAGCCCCAGCATTTT. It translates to CASRPYRGLSNQPQHF.